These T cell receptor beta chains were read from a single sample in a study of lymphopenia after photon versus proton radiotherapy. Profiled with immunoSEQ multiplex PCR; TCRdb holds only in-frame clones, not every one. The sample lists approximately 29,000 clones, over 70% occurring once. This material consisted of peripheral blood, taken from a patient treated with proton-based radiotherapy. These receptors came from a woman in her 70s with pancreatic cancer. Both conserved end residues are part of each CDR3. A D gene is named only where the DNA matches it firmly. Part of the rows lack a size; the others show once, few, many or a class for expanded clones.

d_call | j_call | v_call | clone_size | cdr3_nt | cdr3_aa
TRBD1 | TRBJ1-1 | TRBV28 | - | TGTGCCAGCAGCACCCGATGGACAGGGAACACTGAAGCTTTCTTT | CASSTRWTGNTEAFF
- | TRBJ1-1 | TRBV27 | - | TGTGCCAGCAGTTTAACGGTCAGGATGAACACTGAAGCTTTCTTT | CASSLTVRMNTEAFF
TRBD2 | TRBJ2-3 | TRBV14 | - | TGTGCCAGCAGCCAAGAACGGGTACTAGCGGGAGACACAGATACGCAGTATTTT | CASSQERVLAGDTDTQYF
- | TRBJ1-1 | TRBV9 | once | TGTGCCAGCAGCGTAGTTGAACTAGGGGGGGCTGAAGCTTTCTTT | CASSVVELGGAEAFF
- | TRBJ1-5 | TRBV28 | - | TGTGGGATTCAGTTGGATGCCAATCAGCCCCAGCATTTT | CGIQLDANQPQHF
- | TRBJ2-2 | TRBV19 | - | TGTGCCAGTATGGGACCAACTCCGAACACCGGGGAGCTGTTTTTT | CASMGPTPNTGELFF
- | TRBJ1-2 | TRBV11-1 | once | TGTGCCAGCAGCTTAGCGGCCGGGTCTGTTGATGGCTACACCTTC | CASSLAAGSVDGYTF
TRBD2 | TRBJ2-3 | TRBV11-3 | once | TGTGCCAGCAGCCCGGCGGGAGTAGATACGCAGTATTTT | CASSPAGVDTQYF
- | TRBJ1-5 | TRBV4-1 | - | TGCGCCAGCAGCCGAGAAGGTTCGACAGTCAATCAGCCCCAGCATTTT | CASSREGSTVNQPQHF
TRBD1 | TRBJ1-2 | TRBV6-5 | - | TGTGCCAGCAGTTCCGGGACAGGGGCTCTGAATGGCTACACCTTC | CASSSGTGALNGYTF
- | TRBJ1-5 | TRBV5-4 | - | TGTGCCAGCAGCCCGGACCCGAACAATCAGCCCCAGCATTTT | CASSPDPNNQPQHF
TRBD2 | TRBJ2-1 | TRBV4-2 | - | TGTGCCAGCAGCCAACCGGGACTAGCGGCCAATGAGCAGTTCTTC | CASSQPGLAANEQFF
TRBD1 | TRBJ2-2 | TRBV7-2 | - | TGTGCCAGCAGCCTACGTTTTCAGGGGGCTGCCGGGGAGCTGTTTTTT | CASSLRFQGAAGELFF
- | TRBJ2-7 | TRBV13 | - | TGTGCCAGCAGCCGAGGGGACGGACCCTACGAGCAGTACTTC | CASSRGDGPYEQYF
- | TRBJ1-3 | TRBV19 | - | TGTGCCAGTAGTCCCCGACGGACTGGAAACACCATATATTTT | CASSPRRTGNTIYF
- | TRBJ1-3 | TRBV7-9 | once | TGTGCCAGCAGCTTCCCCAGGGAATTTGGAAACACCATATATTTT | CASSFPREFGNTIYF
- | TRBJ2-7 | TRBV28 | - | TGTGCCAGCAGTTTACAGGGGTTGGGCGCCTACGAGCAGTACTTC | CASSLQGLGAYEQYF
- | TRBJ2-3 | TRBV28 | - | TGTGCCAGCAGTTCATCCCGCACAGATACGCAGTATTTT | CASSSSRTDTQYF
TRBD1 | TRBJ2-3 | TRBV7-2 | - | TGTGCCAGCAGCTTCAGTACAGGGGGCTTCACAGATACGCAGTATTTT | CASSFSTGGFTDTQYF
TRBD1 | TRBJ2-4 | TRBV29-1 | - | TGCAGCGTTGAAGATGCAGGGGGCTCGGGCAAAAACATTCAGTACTTC | CSVEDAGGSGKNIQYF
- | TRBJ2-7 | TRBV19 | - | TGTGCCAGTAGTTATACCATGGGGGGAGACGAGCAGTACTTC | CASSYTMGGDEQYF
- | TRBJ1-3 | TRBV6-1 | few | TGTGCCAGCAGTGTCGACCAGCCCCTCTTGGGAAACACCATATATTTT | CASSVDQPLLGNTIYF
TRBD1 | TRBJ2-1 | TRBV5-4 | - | TGTGCCAGCAACCCAACCGGGACAGGGGTTTACAATGAGCAGTTCTTC | CASNPTGTGVYNEQFF
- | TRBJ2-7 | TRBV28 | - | TGTGCCACTTCTTCGTCCGGGAGAAGCGAGCAGTACTTC | CATSSSGRSEQYF
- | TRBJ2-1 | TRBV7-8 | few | TGTGCCAGCAGCCCGCTCGGAGGGACGAATGAGCAGTTCTTC | CASSPLGGTNEQFF
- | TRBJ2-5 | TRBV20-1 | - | TGCAGTGCCGCCTATGAGACCCAGTACTTC | CSAAYETQYF
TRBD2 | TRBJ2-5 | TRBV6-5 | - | TGTGCCAGCAGCTACTCCGGACTAGTCGAGACCCAGTACTTC | CASSYSGLVETQYF
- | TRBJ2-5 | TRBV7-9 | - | TGTGCCAGCAGCTTAGACGCAGGGAAGGGAGAGACCCAGTACTTC | CASSLDAGKGETQYF
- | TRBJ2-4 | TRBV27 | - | TGTGCCAGCAGTTTAATGTCCAATCTAGCCAAAAACATTCAGTACTTC | CASSLMSNLAKNIQYF
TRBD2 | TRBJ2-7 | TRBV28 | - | TGTGCCAGCAGTTTTGGGGAACTAGCGGGAGGGCCTAACGAGCAGTACTTC | CASSFGELAGGPNEQYF
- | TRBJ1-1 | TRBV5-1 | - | TGCGCCAGCAGCTTGTCCAGGACCACTGAAGCTTTCTTT | CASSLSRTTEAFF
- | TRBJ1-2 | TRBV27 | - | TGTGCCAGCAACCCCCATAACAGTAACTATGGCTACACCTTC | CASNPHNSNYGYTF
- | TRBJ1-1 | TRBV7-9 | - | TGTGCCAGCAGCTTAGGAGGGATCAGGAACACTGAAGCTTTCTTT | CASSLGGIRNTEAFF
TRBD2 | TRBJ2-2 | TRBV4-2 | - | TGTGCCAGCAGCCAATATCAGAGCGGGAGCGGCACCGGGGAGCTGTTTTTT | CASSQYQSGSGTGELFF
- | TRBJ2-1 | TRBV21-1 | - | TGTGCCAGCAGCTTGCGTAGCGGGAGGGGGAATGAGCAGTTCTTC | CASSLRSGRGNEQFF
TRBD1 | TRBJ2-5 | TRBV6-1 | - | TGTGCCAGCAGTGAAGTAGACAGGGCCCAAGAGACCCAGTACTTC | CASSEVDRAQETQYF
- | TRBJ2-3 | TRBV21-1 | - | TGTGCCAGCAGGAACCCTACAGGGAACCCTCCAGATACGCAGTATTTT | CASRNPTGNPPDTQYF
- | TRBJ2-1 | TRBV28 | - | TGTGCCAGCAGTTCCAGCGGAAATGAGCAGTTCTTC | CASSSSGNEQFF
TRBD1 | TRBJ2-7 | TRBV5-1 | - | TGCGCCAGCACAAAATCCGGGACAGATTACGAGCAGTACTTC | CASTKSGTDYEQYF
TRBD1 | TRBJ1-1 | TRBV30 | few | TGTGCCTGGACGTGGGACAGGGCTGAAGCTTTCTTT | CAWTWDRAEAFF
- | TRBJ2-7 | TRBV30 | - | TGTGCCTGGAGTTACCGGACTATACCAGCCGAGCAGTACTTC | CAWSYRTIPAEQYF
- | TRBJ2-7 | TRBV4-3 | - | TGCGCCAGCAGCCAATCACCCAGGGCGCCTCCCCGCTACGAGCAGTACTTC | CASSQSPRAPPRYEQYF
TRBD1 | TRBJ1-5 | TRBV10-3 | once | TGTGCCATCAGTGAGTCGATAGCACAGGGGGCTATTCAGCCCCAGCATTTT | CAISESIAQGAIQPQHF
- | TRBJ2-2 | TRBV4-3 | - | TGCGCCAGCAGCGATTTAACCCACACCGGGGAGCTGTTTTTT | CASSDLTHTGELFF
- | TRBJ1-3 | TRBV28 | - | TGTGCCAGCAGTTCAGGGACCGGGGGCTCTGGAAACACCATATATTTT | CASSSGTGGSGNTIYF
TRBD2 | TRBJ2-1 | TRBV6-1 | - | TGTGCCAGCAGTGATCGCTCGCGGGAGGGCCTCAATGAGCAGTTCTTC | CASSDRSREGLNEQFF
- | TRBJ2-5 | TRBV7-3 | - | TGTGCCAGCAGCTACAGGGCCCGGGAGACCCAGTACTTC | CASSYRARETQYF
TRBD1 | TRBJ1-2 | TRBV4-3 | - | TGCGCCAGCAGCCAAGCTACGGGACAGGGGGCCGGTGGCTACACCTTC | CASSQATGQGAGGYTF
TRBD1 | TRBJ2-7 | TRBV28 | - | TGTGCCAGCAGTATGGGACAGCCCATGATCGAGCAGTACTTC | CASSMGQPMIEQYF
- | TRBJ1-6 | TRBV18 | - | TGTGCCAGCTCACCACAGGGGAGCAATTCACCCCTCCACTTT | CASSPQGSNSPLHF
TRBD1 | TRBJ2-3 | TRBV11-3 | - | TGTGCCAGCAGCAGGAACAGGGGACACTCTAACACAGATACGCAGTATTTT | CASSRNRGHSNTDTQYF
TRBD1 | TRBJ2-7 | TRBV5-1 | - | TGCGCCAGCAGCTTGGAGGGGACAGGGGTCCTTTACGAGCAGTACTTC | CASSLEGTGVLYEQYF
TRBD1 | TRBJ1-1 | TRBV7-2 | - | TGTGCCAGCAGCATGGACAGGAATGTCATGAACACTGAAGCTTTCTTT | CASSMDRNVMNTEAFF
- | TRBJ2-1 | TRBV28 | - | TGTGCCAGCGTCGGGTTTTACGGTGAGCAGTTCTTC | CASVGFYGEQFF
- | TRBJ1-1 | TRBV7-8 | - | TGTGCCAGCAGCGCACTTGAATTGAACACTGAAGCTTTCTTT | CASSALELNTEAFF
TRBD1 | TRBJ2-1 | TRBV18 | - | TGTGCCAGCTCACCACGGGCGGGGACAGGGGATGAGCAGTTCTTC | CASSPRAGTGDEQFF
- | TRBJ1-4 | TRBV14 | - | TGTGCCAGCAGCCCCCGCCCTAGCAGGGGAGGGGAAAAACTGTTTTTT | CASSPRPSRGGEKLFF